A single sample gave rise to the 28 T cell receptor beta chains below, sequenced in a study of early stage breast cancer tumors. The assay was immunoSEQ multiplex PCR, and TCRdb's table has in-frame clones only and misses some. The repertoire consists of about 41,000 clones, with about 73% occurring once and the leading ten covering around 6.7%. The sample was blood. These receptors were taken from a person aged 45 to 59 with breast cancer.

The rearrangement uses TRBV6-1 and TRBJ2-3; 7 bases fit TRBD2. Germline CDR1 reads MNHNS; CDR2 reads SASEGT. CDR3 length: 15 residues. J gave up 2 bases and V 7 bases, and 9 bases lay outside the gene matches. CDR3 sequence reads: CASTSGHDITDTQYF. The DNA of the CDR3 is TGTGCCAGCACTAGCGGACACGACATCACAGATACGCAGTATTTT.

V is TRBV5-4 and J is TRBJ2-5, with 13 bases identical to TRBD2. The length of the CDR3 is 16 residues. V lost 4 bases, J lost 0 bases, and 3 bases stayed unmatched. CDR1 is SGHNT, CDR2 YYREEE, per germline (reference sequence). CDR3 residues: CASSPTSGGNQETQYF. Written as DNA, the CDR3 is TGTGCCAGCAGCCCGACTAGCGGGGGGAACCAAGAGACCCAGTACTTC.

The rearrangement uses TRBV6-5 and TRBJ1-1; 7 nucleotides agree with TRBD1. CDR1 and CDR2 from the germline V gene are MNHEY and SVGAGI. Trimming took 5 bases from V and 9 from J; bases not matched to a gene: 6. This CDR3 has 12 amino acids. The DNA of the CDR3 is TGTGCCAGCAGTCCCGGGACAGACAAAGCTTTCTTT. Translation gives CASSPGTDKAFF.

This chain links TRBV29-1 with TRBJ2-1; D remains unclear. The V end was cut by 4 bases, the J end by 4 bases, with 5 bases between. Germline V CDR1 and CDR2: SQVTM, ANQGSEA. The CDR3 spans 11 residues. This CDR3 is CSVGRYNEQFF. CDR3 nucleotide sequence: TGCAGCGTTGGGCGGTACAATGAGCAGTTCTTC.

This chain joins TRBV6-1 and TRBJ2-2, with a tentative D call TRBD1 (6 bases). The CDR3 is 13 amino acids. Germline-derived CDR1 and CDR2 are MNHNS and SASEGT. Trimming cost V 11 bases and J 5 bases, with 15 bases left between them. CDR3 bases: TGTGCCTCAGCGTTACAGGGAACCGGGGAGCTGTTTTTT. Translating it yields CASALQGTGELFF.

This chain links TRBV7-2 with TRBJ2-2; 9 bases line up with TRBD2. The V segment lost 2 bases and the J segment 5 bases; nucleotides outside the gene matches: 6. This CDR3 has 16 amino acids. From germline, CDR1 is SGHTA and CDR2 FQGNSA. In DNA, the CDR3 is TGTGCCAGCAGCTTACAGGCGGGAGGGCCGACCGGGGAGCTGTTTTTT. It encodes CASSLQAGGPTGELFF.

V is TRBV6-5 and J is TRBJ2-3, with D maybe TRBD2 (6 bases). Germline values: CDR1 MNHEY, CDR2 SVGAGI. Trimming pared 5 bases from V and 5 bases from J, leaving 17 bases between. There are 15 residues in the CDR3. Here the CDR3 DNA reads TGTGCCAGCAGTCGACTAGGTAATGCACAAGATACGCAGTATTTT. It is translated as CASSRLGNAQDTQYF.

The J gene is TRBJ2-7, the V gene TRBV10-3; 7 nucleotides match TRBD2. This CDR3 comprises 18 residues. The J segment lost 0 bases and the V segment lost 3 bases, leaving 14 bases of the junction unmatched. Germline CDR1 ENHRY, CDR2 SYGVKD. As DNA, the CDR3 is TGTGCCATCAGTGATCGGCGCGGCGGGGGACTCAACTCCTACGAGCAGTACTTC. The encoded protein is CAISDRRGGGLNSYEQYF.

The chain employs TRBV12-5 and TRBJ2-7; 9 nucleotides line up with TRBD2. The CDR3 loop spans 15 amino acids. Germline V gene sequence: CDR1 LGHNT, CDR2 FRNRAP. The V gene end was trimmed by 3 bases and the J gene end by 1 base; junction bases not matched to a gene: 4. The chain's CDR3 is CASGLRREGSYEQYF. The CDR3 DNA reads TGTGCTAGTGGTTTAAGGCGGGAGGGATCCTACGAGCAGTACTTC.

V gene TRBV5-5 combines with J gene TRBJ1-1, with D possibly matching TRBD1 (5 bases). Deletions cut 2 bases from V and 4 bases from J, with 9 bases between. The CDR3 spans 13 residues. Germline loops: CDR1 SGHKS, CDR2 YYEKEE (reference sequence). In nucleotides, the CDR3 is TGTGCCAGCAGCTTTATCGGGGGCACTGAAGCTTTCTTT. It yields the protein CASSFIGGTEAFF.

The J gene is TRBJ2-1, the V gene TRBV11-2; tentatively, D is TRBD2 (5 bases). Trimming pared 1 base from V and 8 bases from J, leaving 6 bases between. Germline loops: CDR1 SGHAT, CDR2 FQNNGV. The CDR3 covers 12 residues. CDR3 DNA sequence: TGTGCCAGCAGCTTAGTTAGCGATGAGCAGTTCTTC. Protein product: CASSLVSDEQFF.

V is TRBV6-6 and J is TRBJ1-2; perhaps TRBD1 as D (6 bases). Per the germline V gene, CDR1 is MNHNY and CDR2 is SVGAGI (reference sequence). The CDR3 extends over 12 amino acids. CDR3 DNA sequence: TGTGCATGCTCAGGGGACCAGGGTGGCTACACCTTC. Its translation is CACSGDQGGYTF.

This sequence joins TRBV11-2 and TRBJ2-3; 7 bases fit TRBD1. This CDR3 region has 14 residues. CDR1 is SGHAT, CDR2 FQNNGV, per germline. J was trimmed by 1 base and V by 2 bases; bases with no gene match: 0. This CDR3 is CASSLTGGTDTQYF. CDR3 coding DNA: TGTGCCAGCAGCTTAACAGGGGGCACAGATACGCAGTATTTT.

The sample holds a few counts of this clone. The chain employs TRBV30 and TRBJ1-2; 7 bases are shared with TRBD1. Germline V CDR1 and CDR2: GTSNPN, SVGIG (reference sequence). V shed 2 bases and J 5 bases; nucleotides not matched to a gene: 14. The CDR3 contains 16 residues. In DNA form, the CDR3 reads TGTGCCTGGAGTAAGGGACAGTTACCCAGTGGGTATGGCTACACCTTC. It encodes CAWSKGQLPSGYGYTF.

The chain has TRBV27 and TRBJ2-7; possibly TRBD2 for D (6 bases). This CDR3 comprises 13 residues. V gave up 5 bases and J gave up 4 bases, with 12 bases separating them. Germline CDR1 and CDR2: MNHEY and SMNVEV (reference sequence). CDR3 protein: CASSPGTSYEQYF. DNA for the CDR3: TGTGCCAGCAGTCCCGGGACTTCATACGAGCAGTACTTC.

A note on this clone: At one boundary the junction diverges from the germline segment, which might be a read error. The identical CDR3 is also encoded by other nucleotide sequences in the sample. The V and J genes are TRBV5-6 and TRBJ1-2; weak D call: TRBD1 (6 bases). The CDR3 contains 15 residues. Per germline, CDR1 SGHDT and CDR2 YYEEEE. The CDR3 region is CASRSQILTGYGYTF. As DNA, the CDR3 is TGCGCCAGCAGATCTCAAATCCTAACAGGGTATGGCTACACCTTC.

CDR3 sequence (DNA): TGTGCCAGCAGCAAACTCCACCGGGACAGGGGGCGAAATGAGCAGTTCTTC. Amino acids: CASSKLHRDRGRNEQFF. The chain employs TRBV7-2 and TRBJ2-1; 12 nucleotides align to TRBD1. V lost 5 bases and J lost 7; bases outside the gene matches: 12. The CDR3 has 17 amino acids. Germline assignment: CDR1 SGHTA and CDR2 FQGNSA.

The gene calls are TRBV7-2 and TRBJ2-3, with 11 bases lining up with TRBD2. This CDR3 has 16 residues. The V gene's germline CDR1 is SGHTA and CDR2 FQGNSA. With 6 bases clipped from V and 2 bases from J, the junction kept 7 bases outside the gene matches. The CDR3 DNA reads TGTGCCAGCAGGCCTCCGGGACTAGCGGACACAGATACGCAGTATTTT. Translation gives CASRPPGLADTDTQYF.

The chain couples TRBV19 to TRBJ1-5, with 7 nucleotides matching TRBD1. Germline assignment: CDR1 LNHDA and CDR2 SQIVND (reference sequence). The CDR3 has 17 residues. The J segment lost 3 bases and the V segment lost 3 bases, leaving 11 bases of the junction unmatched. The chain's CDR3 is CASSMSSGTATNQPQHF. In DNA, the CDR3 is TGTGCCAGTAGTATGTCGTCTGGGACAGCGACCAATCAGCCCCAGCATTTT.

This clone has just a few counts. This rearrangement joins TRBV11-3 to TRBJ2-1; TRBD2 aligns across 9 bases. The CDR3 contains 15 residues. V lost 3 bases, J lost 7 bases, and 7 bases stayed unmatched. The germline V gene encodes CDR1 SGHNT and CDR2 YENEEA. CDR3 amino acids: CASSFESSGNNEQFF. The CDR3 DNA is TGTGCCAGCAGCTTCGAATCTAGCGGGAATAATGAGCAGTTCTTC.

The chain joins TRBV5-4 to TRBJ1-6; TRBD1 aligns across 9 bases. Germline V gene lookup returns CDR1 SGHNT and CDR2 YYREEE (reference sequence). V dropped 4 bases and J dropped 1; count of bases not matched to a gene: 3. The CDR3 length is 16 residues. The CDR3 DNA reads as TGTGCCAGCAGCGAGGGACAGGGATCCTATAATTCACCCCTCCACTTT. It encodes CASSEGQGSYNSPLHF.

The chain recombines TRBV5-6 with TRBJ2-6; D is possibly TRBD1 (6 bases). The germline V and J ends were trimmed by 3 bases and 1 base, with 8 bases remaining between them. Germline V lookup: CDR1 SGHDT, CDR2 YYEEEE. The CDR3 is 15 amino acids. The CDR3 sequence: CASSWGLSGANVLTF. The CDR3, as DNA: TGTGCCAGCAGCTGGGGGCTTTCTGGGGCCAACGTCCTGACTTTC.

Here the CDR3 DNA reads TGTGCCAGCAGCCACTACCGGACAGGGCTAAACACTGAAGCTTTCTTT. Its translation is CASSHYRTGLNTEAFF. The chain recombines TRBV6-6 with TRBJ1-1; TRBD1 agrees at 8 bases. CDR3 length: 16 residues. J lost 2 bases, V lost 6 bases, and 11 bases had no gene match. Germline V gene data show CDR1 as MNHNY and CDR2 as SVGAGI (reference sequence).

The V call is TRBV7-8, the J call TRBJ2-1; TRBD2 might be the D (7 bases). CDR3 length: 16 amino acids. V lost 5 bases, J lost 3 bases, and 17 bases lay in between. Germline V CDR1 and CDR2: SGHVS, FQNEAQ. The CDR3 nucleotides are TGTGCCAGCAGCGTAGGGCGGGGGCACCTCTACAATGAGCAGTTCTTC. It codes for CASSVGRGHLYNEQFF.

This sequence joins TRBV6-1 and TRBJ1-1, with TRBD1 as a possible D gene (6 bases). With 3 bases removed from V and 12 bases from J, the gap between germline ends came to 17 bases. The CDR3 spans 13 residues. Germline loops: CDR1 MNHNS, CDR2 SASEGT. The CDR3 spells CASSDLDSGKTFF. The CDR3 nucleotides read TGTGCCAGCAGTGATCTGGACAGCGGAAAGACTTTCTTT.

In this sample, this clone turned up a few times. V gene TRBV4-1 combines with J gene TRBJ1-1; possibly TRBD1 for D (6 bases). V dropped 1 base and J dropped 0 bases, with 9 bases sitting between them. Germline lookup yields CDR1 MGHRA and CDR2 YSYEKL. The CDR3 extends over 15 amino acids. The CDR3 DNA is TGCGCCAGCAGCCAAGCCACAGGGCTGAACACTGAAGCTTTCTTT. It is translated as CASSQATGLNTEAFF.

The chain has TRBV30 and TRBJ1-6; unclear D gene. Trimming removed 4 bases from V and 10 bases from J, with 14 bases in between. This CDR3 spans 13 amino acids. Looked up from germline, CDR1 is GTSNPN and CDR2 is SVGIG (reference sequence). CDR3 protein: CAWTTSQGSPLHF. The CDR3 DNA sequence: TGTGCCTGGACGACTTCTCAAGGATCACCCCTCCACTTT.

This rearrangement joins TRBV4-1 to TRBJ2-1, with 13 bases fitting TRBD2. CDR1 and CDR2 from the germline V gene are MGHRA and YSYEKL. The length of the CDR3 is 18 residues. Germline trimming cut 1 base from V and 5 bases from J; bases unmatched to any gene: 8. CDR3 protein: CASSQVDMGLAGNNEQFF. The CDR3 DNA reads TGCGCCAGCAGCCAAGTGGACATGGGACTAGCGGGAAACAATGAGCAGTTCTTC.